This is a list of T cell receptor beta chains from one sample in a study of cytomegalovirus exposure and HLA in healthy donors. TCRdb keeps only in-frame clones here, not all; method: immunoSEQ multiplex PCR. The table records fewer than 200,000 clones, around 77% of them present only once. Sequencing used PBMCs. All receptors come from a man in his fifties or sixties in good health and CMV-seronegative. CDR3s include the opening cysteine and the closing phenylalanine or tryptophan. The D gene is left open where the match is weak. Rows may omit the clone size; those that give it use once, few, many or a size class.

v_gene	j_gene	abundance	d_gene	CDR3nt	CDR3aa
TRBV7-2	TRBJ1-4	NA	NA	TGTGCCAGCAGCTTAGGCAGTAATGAAAAACTGTTTTTT	CASSLGSNEKLFF
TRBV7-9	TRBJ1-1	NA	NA	TGTGCCAGCAGCTTAGCGGGTGGGGGGGGCACTGAAGCTTTCTTT	CASSLAGGGGTEAFF
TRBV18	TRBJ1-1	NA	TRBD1	TGTGCCAGCTCACTTACCCCGGGACAGGGTTTGAACACTGAAGCTTTCTTT	CASSLTPGQGLNTEAFF
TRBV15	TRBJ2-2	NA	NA	TGTGCCACCAGCAAATCGACTAACACCGGGGAGCTGTTTTTT	CATSKSTNTGELFF
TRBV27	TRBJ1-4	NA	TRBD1	TGTGCCAGCAGTTTATATCCCTCGACAGGGGATGAAAAACTGTTTTTT	CASSLYPSTGDEKLFF
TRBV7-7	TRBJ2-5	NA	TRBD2	TGTGCCAGCAGACCCGCTTTTGGCCTAGCGGGAGCGACCCAGTACTTC	CASRPAFGLAGATQYF
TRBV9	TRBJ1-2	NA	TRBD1	TGTGCCAGCAGCGTCCCCGGCGACAGGGCTACCTTC	CASSVPGDRATF
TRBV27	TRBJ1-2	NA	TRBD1	TGTGCCAGCATATCGACAGGGGGCGCATCTGGCTACACCTTC	CASISTGGASGYTF
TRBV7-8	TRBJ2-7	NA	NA	TGTGCCAGCAGCCGGACTCGGAGCTCCTACGAGCAGTACTTC	CASSRTRSSYEQYF
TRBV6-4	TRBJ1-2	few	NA	TGTGCCAGCAGTGACGCGGGGGTCGGCTACACCTTC	CASSDAGVGYTF